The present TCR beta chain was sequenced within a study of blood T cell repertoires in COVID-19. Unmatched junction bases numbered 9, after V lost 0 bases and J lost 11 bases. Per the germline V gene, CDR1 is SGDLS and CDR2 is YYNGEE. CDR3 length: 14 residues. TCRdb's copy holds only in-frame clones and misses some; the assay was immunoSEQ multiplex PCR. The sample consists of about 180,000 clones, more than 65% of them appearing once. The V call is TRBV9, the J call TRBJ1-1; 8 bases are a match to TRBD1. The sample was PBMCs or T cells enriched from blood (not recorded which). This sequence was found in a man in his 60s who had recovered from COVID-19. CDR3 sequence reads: CASSVDVQGAAAFF. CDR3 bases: TGTGCCAGCAGCGTAGATGTGCAGGGGGCAGCGGCTTTCTTT.